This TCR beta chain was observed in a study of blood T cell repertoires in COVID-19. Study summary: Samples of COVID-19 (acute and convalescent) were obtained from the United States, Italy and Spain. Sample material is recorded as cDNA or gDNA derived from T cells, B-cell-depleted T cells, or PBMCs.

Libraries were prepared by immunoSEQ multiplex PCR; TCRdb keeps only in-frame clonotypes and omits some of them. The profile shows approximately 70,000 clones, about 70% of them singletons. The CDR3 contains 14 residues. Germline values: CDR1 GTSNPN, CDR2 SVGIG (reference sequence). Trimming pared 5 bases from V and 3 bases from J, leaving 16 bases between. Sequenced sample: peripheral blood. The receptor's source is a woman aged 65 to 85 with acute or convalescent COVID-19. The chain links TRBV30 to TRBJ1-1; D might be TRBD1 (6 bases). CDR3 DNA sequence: TGTGCCTGGGAGGAAGGACAGCCCTACACTGAAGCTTTCTTT. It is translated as CAWEEGQPYTEAFF.